A selection of T cell receptor beta chains follows, all from one sample in a study of cytomegalovirus exposure and HLA in healthy donors. Sequencing was performed with immunoSEQ multiplex PCR; in TCRdb, only in-frame clones are kept and a portion is missing. The sample has about 140,000 clones; around 66% are singletons. Sequenced material: PBMCs. The receptors derive from an older woman in good health and CMV-seronegative. The CDR3 runs from the conserved cysteine through the conserved F or W. A D gene is named only where the DNA matches it firmly. Clone size is shown for a subset of rows, as once, few, many or a class of expanded clone.

J	V	D	size	CDR3	DNA
TRBJ2-5	TRBV10-3	.	.	CAIRGGQTQETQYF	TGTGCCATCAGAGGCGGACAGACCCAAGAGACCCAGTACTTC
TRBJ1-2	TRBV28	TRBD1	.	CASSSGQGTYTF	TGTGCCAGCAGTTCAGGACAGGGGACCTACACCTTC
TRBJ1-1	TRBV11-1	.	.	CASSLGQLNTEAFF	TGTGCCAGCAGCTTAGGTCAGTTGAACACTGAAGCTTTCTTT
TRBJ2-5	TRBV5-4	.	.	CASSRAAGVETQYF	TGTGCCAGCAGCAGAGCAGCCGGGGTGGAGACCCAGTACTTC
TRBJ2-2	TRBV6-5	TRBD2	.	CASSYSPGGNTGELFF	TGTGCCAGCAGTTACTCCCCGGGGGGGAACACCGGGGAGCTGTTTTTT
TRBJ1-5	TRBV11-2	.	.	CASSLARTWRGNQPQHF	TGTGCCAGCAGCTTAGCCCGGACCTGGCGGGGCAATCAGCCCCAGCATTTT
TRBJ2-7	TRBV28	TRBD2	.	CASGTSGAYEQYF	TGTGCCAGCGGGACTAGCGGAGCCTACGAGCAGTACTTC
TRBJ1-3	TRBV9	TRBD1	.	CASSVGAGGMNTIYF	TGTGCCAGCAGCGTAGGGGCAGGGGGAATGAACACCATATATTTT
TRBJ1-6	TRBV4-3	.	.	CASSQDHGSPLHF	TGCGCCAGCAGCCAAGATCACGGTTCACCCCTCCACTTT
TRBJ2-5	TRBV28	TRBD1	.	CASSHHGTAQETQYF	TGTGCCAGCAGCCACCACGGGACAGCCCAAGAGACCCAGTACTTC
TRBJ2-3	TRBV19	TRBD1	.	CASSTTGGTDTQYF	TGTGCCAGTAGTACAACAGGGGGCACAGATACGCAGTATTTT
TRBJ2-2	TRBV2	.	.	CASSEPRGIYTGELFF	TGTGCCAGCAGTGAACCCCGGGGGATTTACACCGGGGAGCTGTTTTTT
TRBJ1-2	TRBV7-9	TRBD1	few	CASSLGGQSYGYTF	TGTGCCAGCAGCTTAGGGGGACAGTCCTATGGCTACACCTTC